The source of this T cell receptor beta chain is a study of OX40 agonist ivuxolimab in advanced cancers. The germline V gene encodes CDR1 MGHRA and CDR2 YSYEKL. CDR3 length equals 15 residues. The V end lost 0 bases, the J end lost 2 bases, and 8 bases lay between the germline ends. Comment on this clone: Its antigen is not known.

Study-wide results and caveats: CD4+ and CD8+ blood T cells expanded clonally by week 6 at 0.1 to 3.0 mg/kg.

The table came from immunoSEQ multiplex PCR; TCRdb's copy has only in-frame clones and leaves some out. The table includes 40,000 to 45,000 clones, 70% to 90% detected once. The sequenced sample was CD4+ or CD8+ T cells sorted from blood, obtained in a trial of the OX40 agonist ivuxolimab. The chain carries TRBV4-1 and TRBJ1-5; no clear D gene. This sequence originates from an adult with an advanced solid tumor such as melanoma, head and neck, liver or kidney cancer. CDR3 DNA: TGCGCCAGCAGCCAAGATGGGCTACGCAATCAGCCCCAGCATTTT. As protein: CASSQDGLRNQPQHF.